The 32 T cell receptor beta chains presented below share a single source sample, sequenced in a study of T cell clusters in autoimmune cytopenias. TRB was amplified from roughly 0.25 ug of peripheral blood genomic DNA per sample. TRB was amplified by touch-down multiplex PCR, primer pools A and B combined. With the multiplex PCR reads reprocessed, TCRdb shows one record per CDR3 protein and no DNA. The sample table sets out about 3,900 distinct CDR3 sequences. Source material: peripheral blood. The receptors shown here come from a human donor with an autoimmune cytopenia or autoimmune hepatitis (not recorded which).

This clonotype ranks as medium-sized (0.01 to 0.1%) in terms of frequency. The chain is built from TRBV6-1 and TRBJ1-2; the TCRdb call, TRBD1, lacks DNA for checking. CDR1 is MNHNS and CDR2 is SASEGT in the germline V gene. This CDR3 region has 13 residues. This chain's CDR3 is CASSAEGTYGYTF.

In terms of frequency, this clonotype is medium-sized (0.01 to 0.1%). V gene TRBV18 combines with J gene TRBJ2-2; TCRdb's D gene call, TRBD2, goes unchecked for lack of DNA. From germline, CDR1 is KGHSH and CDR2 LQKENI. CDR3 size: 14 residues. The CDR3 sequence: CASSSTSGYGELFF.

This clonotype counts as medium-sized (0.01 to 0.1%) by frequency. CDR3 loop: CASSLGLAQNTGELFF. This rearrangement joins TRBV12-3 or TRBV12-4 to TRBJ2-2; TCRdb's D call, TRBD2, is unchecked because there is no DNA. This CDR3 spans 16 amino acids.

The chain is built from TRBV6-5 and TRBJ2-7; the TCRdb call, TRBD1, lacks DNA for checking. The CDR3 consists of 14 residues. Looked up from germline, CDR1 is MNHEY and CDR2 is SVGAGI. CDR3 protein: CASSSTGGHYEQYF.

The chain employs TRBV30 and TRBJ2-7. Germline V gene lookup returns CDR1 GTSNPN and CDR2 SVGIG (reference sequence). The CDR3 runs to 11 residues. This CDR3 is CAWSSSYEQYF.

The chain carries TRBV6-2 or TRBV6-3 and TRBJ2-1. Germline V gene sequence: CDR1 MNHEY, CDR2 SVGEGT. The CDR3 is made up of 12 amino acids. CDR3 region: CASSYTGLKQFF.

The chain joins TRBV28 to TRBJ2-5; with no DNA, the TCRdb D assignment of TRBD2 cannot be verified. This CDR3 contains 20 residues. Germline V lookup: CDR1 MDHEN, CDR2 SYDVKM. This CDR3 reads CASSSSRLAGGQSDEETQYF.

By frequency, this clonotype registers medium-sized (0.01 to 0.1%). The CDR3 sequence: CASSARIGQGQETQYF. This chain connects TRBV11-1 to TRBJ2-5; TCRdb's D call, TRBD1, is unchecked because there is no DNA. The CDR3 is 16 amino acids. The V gene's germline CDR1 is SGHAT and CDR2 FQDESV (reference sequence).

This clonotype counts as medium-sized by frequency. CDR3 region: CASSPDSGMSYTF. The V call is TRBV5-4, the J call TRBJ1-2. Germline V gene lookup returns CDR1 SGHNT and CDR2 YYREEE (reference sequence). The CDR3 has 13 amino acids.

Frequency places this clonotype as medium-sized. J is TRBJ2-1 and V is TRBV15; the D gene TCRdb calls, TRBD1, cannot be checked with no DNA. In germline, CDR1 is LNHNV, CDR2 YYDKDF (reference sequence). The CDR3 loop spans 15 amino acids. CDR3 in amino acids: CATSSLRGGTNEQFF.

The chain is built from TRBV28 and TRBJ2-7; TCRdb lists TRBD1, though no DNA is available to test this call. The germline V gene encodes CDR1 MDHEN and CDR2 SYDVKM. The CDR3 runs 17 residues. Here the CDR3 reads CASSLGGTGTMTYEQYF. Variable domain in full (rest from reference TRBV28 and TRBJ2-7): DVKVTQSSRYLVKRTGEKVFLECVQDMDHENMFWYRQDPGLGLRLIYFSYDVKMKEKGDIPEGYSVSREKKERFSLILESASTNQTSMYLCASSLGGTGTMTYEQYFGPGTRLTVT.

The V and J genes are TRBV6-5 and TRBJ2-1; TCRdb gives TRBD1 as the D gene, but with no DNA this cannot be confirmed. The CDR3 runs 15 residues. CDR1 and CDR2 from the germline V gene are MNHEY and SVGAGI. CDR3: CASSARDSSYNEQFF.

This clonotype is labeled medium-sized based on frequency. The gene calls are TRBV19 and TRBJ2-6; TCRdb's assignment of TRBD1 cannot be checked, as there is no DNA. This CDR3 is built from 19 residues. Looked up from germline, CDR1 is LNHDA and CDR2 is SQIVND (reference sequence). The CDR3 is CASRKLGGQALSGANVLTF. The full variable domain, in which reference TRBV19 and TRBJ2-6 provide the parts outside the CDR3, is DGGITQSPKYLFRKEGQNVTLSCEQNLNHDAMYWYRQDPGQGLRLIYYSQIVNDFQKGDIAEGYSVSREKKESFPLTVTSAQKNPTAFYLCASRKLGGQALSGANVLTFGAGSRLTVL.

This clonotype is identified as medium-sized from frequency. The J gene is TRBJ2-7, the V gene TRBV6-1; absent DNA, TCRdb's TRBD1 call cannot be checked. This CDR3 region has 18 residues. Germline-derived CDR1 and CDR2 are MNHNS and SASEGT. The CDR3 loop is CASSENSRGHRPSYEQYF.

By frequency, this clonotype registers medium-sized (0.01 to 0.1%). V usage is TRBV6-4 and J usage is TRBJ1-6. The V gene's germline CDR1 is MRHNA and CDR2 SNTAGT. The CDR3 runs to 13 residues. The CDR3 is CASSERLNSPLHF.

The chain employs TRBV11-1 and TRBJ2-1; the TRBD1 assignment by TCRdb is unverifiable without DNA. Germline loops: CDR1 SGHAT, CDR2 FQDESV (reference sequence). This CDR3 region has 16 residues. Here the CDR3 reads CASSSLTDIQGNEQFF.

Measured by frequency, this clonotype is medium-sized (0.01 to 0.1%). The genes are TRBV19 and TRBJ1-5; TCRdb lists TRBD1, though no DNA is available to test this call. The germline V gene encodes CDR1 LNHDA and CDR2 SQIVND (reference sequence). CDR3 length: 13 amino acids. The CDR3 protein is CASSIPDRKPQHF.

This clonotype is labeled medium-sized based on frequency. CDR3 sequence: CARTLTGHTQYF. The rearrangement uses TRBV6-5 and TRBJ2-3; TCRdb picks TRBD1, but there is no DNA to check that call. Germline CDR1 is MNHEY and CDR2 is SVGAGI. There are 12 residues in the CDR3.

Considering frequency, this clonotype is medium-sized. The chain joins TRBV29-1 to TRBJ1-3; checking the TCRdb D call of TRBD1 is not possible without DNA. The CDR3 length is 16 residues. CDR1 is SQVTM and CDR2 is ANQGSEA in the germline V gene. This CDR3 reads CSVAPDRGSSGNTIYF.

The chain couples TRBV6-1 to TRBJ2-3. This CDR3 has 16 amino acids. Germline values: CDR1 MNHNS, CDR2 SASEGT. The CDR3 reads CASSRRGGLGSDTQYF.

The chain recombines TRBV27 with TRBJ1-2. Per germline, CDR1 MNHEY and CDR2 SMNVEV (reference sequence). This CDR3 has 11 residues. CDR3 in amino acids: CASRGGVGYTF.

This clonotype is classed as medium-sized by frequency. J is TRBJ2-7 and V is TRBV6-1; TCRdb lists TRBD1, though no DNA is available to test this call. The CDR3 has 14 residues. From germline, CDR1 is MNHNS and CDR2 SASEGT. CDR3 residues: CASSYGAGTYEQYF.

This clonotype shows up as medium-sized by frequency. The CDR3 sequence is CATLGRGLENEQFF. This rearrangement joins TRBV6-5 to TRBJ2-1; TCRdb's D call of TRBD1 is untestable without DNA. Germline CDR1 and CDR2: MNHEY and SVGAGI. The CDR3 is 14 amino acids.

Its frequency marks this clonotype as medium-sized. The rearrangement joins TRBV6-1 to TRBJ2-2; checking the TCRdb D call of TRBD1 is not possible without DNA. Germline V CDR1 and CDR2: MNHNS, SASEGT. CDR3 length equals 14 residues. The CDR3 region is CASSPDGDTGELFF.

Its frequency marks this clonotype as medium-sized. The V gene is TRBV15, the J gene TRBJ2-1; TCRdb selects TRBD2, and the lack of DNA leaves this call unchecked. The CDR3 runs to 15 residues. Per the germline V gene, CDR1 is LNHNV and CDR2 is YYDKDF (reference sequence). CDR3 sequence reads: CATSVSGNRGGEQFF.

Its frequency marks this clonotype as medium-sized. CDR3: CAWSVVNEQFF. The chain uses TRBV30 and TRBJ2-1. Germline values: CDR1 GTSNPN, CDR2 SVGIG (reference sequence). The CDR3 loop spans 11 amino acids.

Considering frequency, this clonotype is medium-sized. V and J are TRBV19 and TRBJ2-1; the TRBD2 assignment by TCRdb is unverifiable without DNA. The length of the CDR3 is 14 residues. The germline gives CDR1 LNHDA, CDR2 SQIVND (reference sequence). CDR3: CASSIDTSGAKQFF.

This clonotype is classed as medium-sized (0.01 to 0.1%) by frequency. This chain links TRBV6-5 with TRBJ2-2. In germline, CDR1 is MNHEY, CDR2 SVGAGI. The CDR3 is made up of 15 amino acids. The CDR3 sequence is CASKRDPTNTGELFF.

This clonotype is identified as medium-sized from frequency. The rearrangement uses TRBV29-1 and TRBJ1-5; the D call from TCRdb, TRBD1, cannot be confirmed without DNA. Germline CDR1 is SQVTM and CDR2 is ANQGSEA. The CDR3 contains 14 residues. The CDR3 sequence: CSVVYGDGGQPQHF.

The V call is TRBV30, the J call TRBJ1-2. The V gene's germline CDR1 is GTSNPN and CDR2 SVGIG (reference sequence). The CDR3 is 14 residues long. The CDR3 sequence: CAWSVQAGNYGYTF.

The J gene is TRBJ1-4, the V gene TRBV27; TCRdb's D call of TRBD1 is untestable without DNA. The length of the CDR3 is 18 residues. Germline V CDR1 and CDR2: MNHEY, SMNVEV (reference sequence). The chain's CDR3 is CASRLFFTGTATNEKLFF. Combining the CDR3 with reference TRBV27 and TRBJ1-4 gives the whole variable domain EAQVTQNPRYLITVTGKKLTVTCSQNMNHEYMSWYRQDPGLGLRQIYYSMNVEVTDKGDVPEGYKVSRKEKRNFPLILESPSPNQTSLYFCASRLFFTGTATNEKLFFGSGTQLSVL.

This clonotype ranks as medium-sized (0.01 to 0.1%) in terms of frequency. CDR3 sequence reads: CASPGTGPSEQYF. The chain couples TRBV27 to TRBJ2-7; the TCRdb D gene call, TRBD1, has no DNA to confirm it. In germline, CDR1 is MNHEY, CDR2 SMNVEV (reference sequence). The CDR3 contains 13 residues.